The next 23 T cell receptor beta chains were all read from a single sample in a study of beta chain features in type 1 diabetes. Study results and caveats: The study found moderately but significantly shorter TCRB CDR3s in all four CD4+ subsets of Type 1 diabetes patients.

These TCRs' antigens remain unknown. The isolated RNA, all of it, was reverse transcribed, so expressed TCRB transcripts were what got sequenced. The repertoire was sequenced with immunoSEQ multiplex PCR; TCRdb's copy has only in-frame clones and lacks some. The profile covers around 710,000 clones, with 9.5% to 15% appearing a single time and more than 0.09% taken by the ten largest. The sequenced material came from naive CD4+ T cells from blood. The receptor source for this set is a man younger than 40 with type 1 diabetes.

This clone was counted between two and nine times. In nucleotides, the CDR3 is TGTGCCAGCAGTGAAGTACAGGCTGGGGCCAACGTCCTGACTTTC. It codes for CASSEVQAGANVLTF. This sequence joins TRBV2 and TRBJ2-6, with TRBD1 as a possible D gene (5 bases). Germline loops: CDR1 SNHLY, CDR2 FYNNEI. Trimming stripped 1 base from V and 2 bases from J, with 6 bases between. The CDR3 length is 15 residues.

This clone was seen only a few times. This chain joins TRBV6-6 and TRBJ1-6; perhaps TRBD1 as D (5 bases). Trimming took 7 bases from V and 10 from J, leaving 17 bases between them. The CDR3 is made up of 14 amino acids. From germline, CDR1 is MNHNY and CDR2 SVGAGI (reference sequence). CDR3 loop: CASTRGGEGSPLHF. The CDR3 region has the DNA TGTGCCAGCACCCGGGGGGGGGAAGGATCACCCCTCCACTTT.

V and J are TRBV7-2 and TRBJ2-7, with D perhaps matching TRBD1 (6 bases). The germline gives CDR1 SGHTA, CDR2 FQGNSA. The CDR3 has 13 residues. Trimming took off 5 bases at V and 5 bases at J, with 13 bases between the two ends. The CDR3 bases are TGTGCCAGCAGCCCTTCACAGGGAAACGAGCAGTACTTC. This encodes CASSPSQGNEQYF.

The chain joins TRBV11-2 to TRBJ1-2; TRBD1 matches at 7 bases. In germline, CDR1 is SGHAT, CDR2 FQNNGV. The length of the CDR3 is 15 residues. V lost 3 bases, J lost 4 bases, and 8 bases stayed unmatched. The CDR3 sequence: CASSFRDRTFYGYTF. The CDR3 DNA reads TGTGCCAGCAGCTTCCGGGACAGAACCTTCTATGGCTACACCTTC.

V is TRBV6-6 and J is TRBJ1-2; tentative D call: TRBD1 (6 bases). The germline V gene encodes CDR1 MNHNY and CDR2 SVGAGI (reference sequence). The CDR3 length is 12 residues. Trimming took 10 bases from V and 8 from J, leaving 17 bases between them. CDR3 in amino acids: CATRQVVEGYTF. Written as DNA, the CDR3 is TGTGCCACCAGACAGGTAGTAGAAGGCTACACCTTC.

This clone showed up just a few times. Written as DNA, the CDR3 is TGCAGCGTTGCGAAACGGTTACTACAGGGTAATGGCTACACCTTC. Residues: CSVAKRLLQGNGYTF. The chain recombines TRBV29-1 with TRBJ1-2; D may be TRBD1 (6 bases). The V end was cut by 4 bases, the J end by 6 bases, with 21 bases between. Germline V gene sequence: CDR1 SQVTM, CDR2 ANQGSEA. CDR3 length: 15 amino acids.

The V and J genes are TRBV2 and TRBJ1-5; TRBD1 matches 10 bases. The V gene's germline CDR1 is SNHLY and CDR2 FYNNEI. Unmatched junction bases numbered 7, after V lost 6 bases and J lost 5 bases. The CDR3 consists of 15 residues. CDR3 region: CASSGDRGNYQPQHF. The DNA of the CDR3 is TGTGCCAGCAGCGGGGACAGGGGTAACTATCAGCCCCAGCATTTT.

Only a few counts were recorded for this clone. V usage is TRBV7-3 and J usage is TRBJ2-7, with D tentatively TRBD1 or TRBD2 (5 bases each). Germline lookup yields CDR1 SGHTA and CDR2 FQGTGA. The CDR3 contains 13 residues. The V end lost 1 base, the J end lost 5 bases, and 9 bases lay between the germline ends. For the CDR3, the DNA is TGTGCCAGCAGCTTAAGCAGGGACGACGAGCAGTACTTC. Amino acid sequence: CASSLSRDDEQYF.

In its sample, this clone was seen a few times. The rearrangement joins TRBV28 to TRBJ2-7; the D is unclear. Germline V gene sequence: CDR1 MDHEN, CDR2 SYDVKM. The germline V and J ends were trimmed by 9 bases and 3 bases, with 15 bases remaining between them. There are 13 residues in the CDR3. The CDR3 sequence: CASTLPSRYEQYF. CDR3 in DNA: TGTGCCAGTACCCTCCCAAGCCGCTACGAGCAGTACTTC.

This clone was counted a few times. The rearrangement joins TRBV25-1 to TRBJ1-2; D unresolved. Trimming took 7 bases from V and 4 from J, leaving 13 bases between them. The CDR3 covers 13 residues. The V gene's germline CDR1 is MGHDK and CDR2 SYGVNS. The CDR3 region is CASTEAELYGYTF. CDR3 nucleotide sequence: TGTGCCAGCACCGAGGCTGAACTCTATGGCTACACCTTC.

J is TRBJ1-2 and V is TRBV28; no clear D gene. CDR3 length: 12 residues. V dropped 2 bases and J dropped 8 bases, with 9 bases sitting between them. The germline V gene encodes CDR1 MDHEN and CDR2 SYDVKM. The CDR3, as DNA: TGTGCCAGCAGTTTAAGACGAGAAGGCTACACCTTC. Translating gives CASSLRREGYTF.

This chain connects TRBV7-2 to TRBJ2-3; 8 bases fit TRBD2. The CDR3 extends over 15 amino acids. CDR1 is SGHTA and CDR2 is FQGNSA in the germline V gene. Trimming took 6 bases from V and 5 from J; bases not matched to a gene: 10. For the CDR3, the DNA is TGTGCCAGCAGTTCTGCGCGGGGGGAAGGAGATACGCAGTATTTT. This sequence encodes CASSSARGEGDTQYF.

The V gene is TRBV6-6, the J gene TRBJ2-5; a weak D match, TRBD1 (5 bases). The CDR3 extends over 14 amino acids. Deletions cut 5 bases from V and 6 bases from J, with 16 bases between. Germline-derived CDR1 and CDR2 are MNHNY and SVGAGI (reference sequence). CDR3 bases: TGTGCCAGCAGTCCGGACCTCAGGGCGAAGACCCAGTACTTC. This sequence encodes CASSPDLRAKTQYF.

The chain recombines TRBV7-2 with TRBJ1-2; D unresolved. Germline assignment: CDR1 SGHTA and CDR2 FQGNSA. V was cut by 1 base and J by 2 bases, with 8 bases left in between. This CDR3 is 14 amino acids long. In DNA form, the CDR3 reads TGTGCCAGCAGCTTAGGAGACGGAAACTATGGCTACACCTTC. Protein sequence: CASSLGDGNYGYTF.

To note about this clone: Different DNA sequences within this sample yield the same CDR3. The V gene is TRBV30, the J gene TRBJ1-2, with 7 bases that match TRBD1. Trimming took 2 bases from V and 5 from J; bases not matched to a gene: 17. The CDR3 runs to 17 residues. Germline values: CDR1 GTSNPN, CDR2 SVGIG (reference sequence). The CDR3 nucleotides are TGTGCCTGGAGTCCCGCCGGAGCAAGGGGGCTTACTTATGGCTACACCTTC. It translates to CAWSPAGARGLTYGYTF.

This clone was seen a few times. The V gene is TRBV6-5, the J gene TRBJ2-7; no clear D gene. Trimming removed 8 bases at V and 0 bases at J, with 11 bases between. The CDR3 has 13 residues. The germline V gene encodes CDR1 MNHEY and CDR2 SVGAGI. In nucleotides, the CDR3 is TGTGCCAGCCGTCGGGCCGGCTCCTACGAGCAGTACTTC. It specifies CASRRAGSYEQYF.

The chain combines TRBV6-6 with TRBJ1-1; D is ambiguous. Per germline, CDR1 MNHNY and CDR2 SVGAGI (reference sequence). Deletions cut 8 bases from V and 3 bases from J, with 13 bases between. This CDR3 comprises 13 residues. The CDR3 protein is CASGRVVDTEAFF. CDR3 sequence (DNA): TGTGCCAGCGGCCGAGTGGTGGACACTGAAGCTTTCTTT.

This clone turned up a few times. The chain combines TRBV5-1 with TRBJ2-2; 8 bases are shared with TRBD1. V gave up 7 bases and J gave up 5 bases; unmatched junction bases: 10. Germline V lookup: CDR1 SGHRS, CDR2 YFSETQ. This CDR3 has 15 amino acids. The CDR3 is CASCETGAGTGELFF. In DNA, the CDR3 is TGCGCCAGCTGTGAGACAGGGGCTGGGACCGGGGAGCTGTTTTTT.

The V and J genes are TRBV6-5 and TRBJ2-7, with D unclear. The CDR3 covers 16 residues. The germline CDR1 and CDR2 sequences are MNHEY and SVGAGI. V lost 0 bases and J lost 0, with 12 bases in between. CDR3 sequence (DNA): TGTGCCAGCAGTTACTCTGGGAACCCCAACTCCTACGAGCAGTACTTC. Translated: CASSYSGNPNSYEQYF.

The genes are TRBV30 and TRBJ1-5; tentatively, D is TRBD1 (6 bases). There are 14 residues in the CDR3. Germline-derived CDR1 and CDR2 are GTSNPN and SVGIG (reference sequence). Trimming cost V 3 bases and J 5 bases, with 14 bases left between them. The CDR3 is CAWRLQGIDQPQHF. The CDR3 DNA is TGTGCCTGGAGGCTACAGGGAATTGATCAGCCCCAGCATTTT.

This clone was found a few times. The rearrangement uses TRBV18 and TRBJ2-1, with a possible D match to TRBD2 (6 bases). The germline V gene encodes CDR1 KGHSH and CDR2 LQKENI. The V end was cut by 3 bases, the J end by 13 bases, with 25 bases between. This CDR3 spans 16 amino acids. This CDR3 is CASSPSGTDRFYRQFF. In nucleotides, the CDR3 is TGTGCCAGCTCACCCTCCGGGACTGATAGGTTCTATCGACAGTTCTTC.

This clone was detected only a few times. CDR3 amino acids: CSVGPHPNEQYF. The CDR3 nucleotides read TGCAGCGTTGGGCCTCACCCCAACGAGCAGTACTTC. V gene TRBV29-1 combines with J gene TRBJ2-7; D call uncertain. The V end was cut by 4 bases, the J end by 5 bases, with 12 bases between. CDR3 length: 12 amino acids. Germline-derived CDR1 and CDR2 are SQVTM and ANQGSEA.

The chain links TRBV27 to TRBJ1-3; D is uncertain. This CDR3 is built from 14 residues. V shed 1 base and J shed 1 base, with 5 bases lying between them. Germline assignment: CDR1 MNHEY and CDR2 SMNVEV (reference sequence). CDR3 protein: CASSLLGSGNTIYF. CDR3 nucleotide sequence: TGTGCCAGCAGTTTATTAGGGTCTGGAAACACCATATATTTT.